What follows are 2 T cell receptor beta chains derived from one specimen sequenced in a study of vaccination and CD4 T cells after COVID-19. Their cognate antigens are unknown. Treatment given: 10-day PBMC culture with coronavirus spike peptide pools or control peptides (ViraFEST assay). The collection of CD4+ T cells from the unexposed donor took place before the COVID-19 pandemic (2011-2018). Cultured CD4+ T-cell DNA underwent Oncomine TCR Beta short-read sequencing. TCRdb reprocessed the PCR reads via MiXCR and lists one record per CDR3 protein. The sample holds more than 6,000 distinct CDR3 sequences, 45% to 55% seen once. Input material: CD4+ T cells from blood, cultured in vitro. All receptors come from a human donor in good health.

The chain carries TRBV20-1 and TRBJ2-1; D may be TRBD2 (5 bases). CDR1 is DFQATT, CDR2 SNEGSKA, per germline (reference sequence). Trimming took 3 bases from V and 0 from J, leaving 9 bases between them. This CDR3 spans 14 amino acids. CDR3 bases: TGCAGTGCTAGTCCGGGGAGCTCCTACAATGAGCAGTTCTTC. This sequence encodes CSASPGSSYNEQFF.

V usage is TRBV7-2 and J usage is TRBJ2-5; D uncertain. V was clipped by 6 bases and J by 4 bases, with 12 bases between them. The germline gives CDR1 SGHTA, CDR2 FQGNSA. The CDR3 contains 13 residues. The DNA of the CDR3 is TGTGCCAGCAGTTCCCGAGTGGGAGAGACCCAGTACTTC. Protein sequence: CASSSRVGETQYF.